Given below is one T cell receptor (beta chain) in context. The antigen remains unidentified. This record comes from a study of T cell responses to AZD1222 COVID-19 vaccine. This CDR3 comprises 13 residues. The V gene lost 2 bases and the J gene lost 1 base, with 5 bases spanning the gap. Germline CDR1 reads MNHNS; CDR2 reads SASEGT. Generated by immunoSEQ multiplex PCR, the TCRdb table keeps only in-frame clones and is missing some. The sample has about 84,000 clones; 70% to 90% are singletons. Broader study findings: Seropositive AZD1222 recipients at baseline numbered only five or six. Within unmutated variant regions lay the reported targets of nearly half of spike-specific TCRs. Females made up more of the donors, who were largely white British, and clonal diversity may have come out too low.

Analysis merged second doses at about 4 or about 12 weeks. Material: peripheral blood, obtained 28 days after the second AZD1222 dose. This TCR was sampled from an adult who received the AZD1222 COVID-19 vaccine. The rearrangement joins TRBV6-1 to TRBJ1-1; D unresolved. The CDR3 coding sequence is TGTGCCAGCAGTGAAAACCAGAACACTGAAGCTTTCTTT. It translates to CASSENQNTEAFF.